The next 20 T cell receptor beta chains were all read from a single sample in a study of blood T cell repertoires in COVID-19. The assay was immunoSEQ multiplex PCR, and TCRdb's table has in-frame clones only and misses some. This sample has about 240,000 clones, with about four fifths found just once. What was sequenced was peripheral blood. These TCRs come from a woman between 18 and 29 years old with acute or convalescent COVID-19.

The chain recombines TRBV18 with TRBJ1-6; 9 bases fit TRBD1. Germline trimming cut 1 base from V and 4 bases from J; bases unmatched to any gene: 2. CDR3 length: 16 residues. Germline V gene lookup returns CDR1 KGHSH and CDR2 LQKENI. In DNA, the CDR3 is TGTGCCAGCTCACCACAGACAGGGGGTTATAATTCACCCCTCCACTTT. Protein: CASSPQTGGYNSPLHF.

J is TRBJ2-5 and V is TRBV5-1, with D possibly TRBD1 on 5 matching bases. This CDR3 region has 19 residues. Germline CDR1 SGHRS, CDR2 YFSETQ. V was clipped by 0 bases and J by 4 bases, with 25 bases between them. The CDR3 DNA follows: TGCGCCAGCAGCTTGGAGGTTAGGTCCGGGTCTGGGGCTGGAGAGACCCAGTACTTC. Its protein product is CASSLEVRSGSGAGETQYF.

This chain's CDR3 is CASSTPGTGANEQYF. The CDR3, as DNA: TGTGCCAGCAGTACCCCCGGGACAGGGGCCAACGAGCAGTACTTC. The chain links TRBV28 to TRBJ2-7; 10 bases line up with TRBD1. Germline V gene sequence: CDR1 MDHEN, CDR2 SYDVKM. The trim removed 5 bases at V and 5 bases at J, leaving 9 bases unmatched. CDR3 length equals 15 residues.

The V and J genes are TRBV7-2 and TRBJ2-7, with TRBD2 matching over 16 bases. The CDR3 totals 18 residues. Trimming at V came to 5 bases and at J to 1 base, leaving 8 bases not matched to a gene. CDR1 SGHTA and CDR2 FQGNSA come from the germline V gene. CDR3 amino acids: CASSPGTSGRAGSYEQYF. The CDR3 DNA is TGTGCCAGCAGCCCCGGGACTAGCGGGAGGGCCGGGTCCTACGAGCAGTACTTC.

V and J are TRBV7-6 and TRBJ2-1, with 8 nucleotides matching TRBD2. The CDR3 contains 16 residues. V lost 1 base to trimming and J lost 4 bases; unmatched junction nucleotides: 6. The V gene's germline CDR1 is SGHVS and CDR2 FNYEAQ. CDR3 nucleotide sequence: TGTGCCAGCAGCTTAGACGGGACTAGTCTGTACAATGAGCAGTTCTTC. This encodes CASSLDGTSLYNEQFF.

The V call is TRBV4-1, the J call TRBJ2-1; possibly TRBD2 for D (6 bases). CDR1 is MGHRA, CDR2 YSYEKL, per germline. The CDR3 extends over 17 amino acids. V shed 4 bases and J shed 2 bases, with 18 bases lying between them. The CDR3 region has the DNA TGCGCCAGCAGCCCCCTCGGGATAGCGGAACCCTACAATGAGCAGTTCTTC. It translates to CASSPLGIAEPYNEQFF.

This chain uses TRBV5-8 with TRBJ2-1, with TRBD2 matching over 9 bases. V lost 4 bases, J lost 2 bases, and 4 bases stayed unmatched. Germline CDR1 is SGHTS and CDR2 is YDEGEE. The CDR3 is made up of 15 amino acids. Here the CDR3 reads CASSPGLAAYNEQFF. The CDR3 DNA reads TGTGCCAGCAGCCCGGGACTAGCAGCCTACAATGAGCAGTTCTTC.

V and J are TRBV5-4 and TRBJ2-1, with D possibly being TRBD2 (6 bases). CDR3 length: 17 amino acids. Germline assignment: CDR1 SGHNT and CDR2 YYREEE (reference sequence). Between the trimmed V and J ends, which lost 0 bases and 10 bases, there was a span of 23 bases. DNA for the CDR3: TGTGCCAGCAGCTTGGTGCCCCGGCCGGGGGTAGGTCACGAGCAGTTCTTC. Its protein product is CASSLVPRPGVGHEQFF.

The chain recombines TRBV6-5 with TRBJ1-1, with a possible D match to TRBD1 (6 bases). The V end lost 5 bases, the J end lost 5 bases, and 12 bases lay between the germline ends. From germline, CDR1 is MNHEY and CDR2 SVGAGI. The CDR3 loop spans 13 amino acids. The CDR3 protein is CASSPGDFTEAFF. DNA for the CDR3: TGTGCCAGCAGTCCAGGGGATTTTACTGAAGCTTTCTTT.

Notes on this clone: The sample has other DNA sequences that encode this CDR3 too. The chain combines TRBV9 with TRBJ2-5, with 14 bases aligning to TRBD2. V shed 4 bases, J shed 2 bases, and the junction held 4 bases outside the gene matches. The CDR3 covers 16 residues. Germline CDR1 SGDLS, CDR2 YYNGEE. The CDR3 DNA follows: TGTGCCAGCAGCCCCGGGACTAGCGGGAGTCAAGAGACCCAGTACTTC. Amino acids: CASSPGTSGSQETQYF.

The CDR3 loop is CASSSAGGSLGGELFF. The CDR3 bases are TGTGCCAGCAGCTCGGCGGGGGGATCCCTGGGCGGGGAGCTGTTTTTT. The chain is built from TRBV5-4 and TRBJ2-2; 8 positions match TRBD2. CDR1 SGHNT and CDR2 YYREEE come from the germline V gene (reference sequence). CDR3 length equals 16 residues. V gave up 3 bases and J gave up 7 bases; unmatched junction bases: 11. Using reference TRBV5-4 and TRBJ2-2 for the parts outside the CDR3, the full variable domain is ETGVTQSPTHLIKTRGQQVTLRCSSQSGHNTVSWYQQALGQGPQFIFQYYREEENGRGNFPPRFSGLQFPNYSSELNVNALELDDSALYLCASSSAGGSLGGELFFGEGSRLTVL.

V usage is TRBV11-2 and J usage is TRBJ2-5; 9 bases are shared with TRBD1. Unmatched junction bases numbered 2, after V lost 1 base and J lost 5 bases. Germline CDR1 SGHAT, CDR2 FQNNGV. The CDR3 runs 14 residues. The CDR3 sequence is CASSLGQGVETQYF. Here the CDR3 DNA reads TGTGCCAGCAGCTTAGGACAGGGGGTTGAGACCCAGTACTTC. The whole variable domain, remainder taken from reference TRBV11-2 and TRBJ2-5, is EAGVAQSPRYKIIEKRQSVAFWCNPISGHATLYWYQQILGQGPKLLIQFQNNGVVDDSQLPKDRFSAERLKGVDSTLKIQPAKLEDSAVYLCASSLGQGVETQYFGPGTRLLVL.

The rearrangement uses TRBV7-2 and TRBJ2-2; D might be TRBD1 (6 bases). This CDR3 region has 15 residues. Trimming cost V 3 bases and J 1 base, with 9 bases left between them. CDR1 and CDR2 from the germline V gene are SGHTA and FQGNSA. The CDR3: CASSLGHKNTGELFF. Here the CDR3 DNA reads TGTGCCAGCAGCTTGGGACATAAGAACACCGGGGAGCTGTTTTTT.

The chain links TRBV30 to TRBJ1-5; D is ambiguous. Germline CDR1 is GTSNPN and CDR2 is SVGIG (reference sequence). Trimming took 0 bases from V and 7 from J, leaving 10 bases between them. The CDR3 totals 13 residues. The chain's CDR3 is CAWSVLGRQPQHF. CDR3 in DNA: TGTGCCTGGAGTGTACTAGGAAGGCAGCCCCAGCATTTT.

J is TRBJ2-1 and V is TRBV5-1, with TRBD1 matching over 10 bases. Germline V gene data show CDR1 as SGHRS and CDR2 as YFSETQ. Germline trimming cut 3 bases from V and 9 bases from J; bases unmatched to any gene: 6. CDR3 size: 14 residues. The CDR3 sequence: CASSYRDRGREQFF. The DNA of the CDR3 is TGCGCCAGCAGCTACCGGGACAGGGGTCGTGAGCAGTTCTTC.

In this sample, this clone turned up once. V is TRBV5-1 and J is TRBJ2-1; 8 bases match TRBD2. Per the germline V gene, CDR1 is SGHRS and CDR2 is YFSETQ. The CDR3 consists of 14 residues. With 0 bases clipped from V and 6 bases from J, the junction kept 2 bases outside the gene matches. The CDR3 DNA is TGCGCCAGCAGCTTGGGGGCGGGGGGCAATGAGCAGTTCTTC. Translation gives CASSLGAGGNEQFF.

CDR3: CASSEYRVLAKNIQYF. CDR3 nucleotide sequence: TGTGCCAGCAGTGAATATCGGGTTCTAGCCAAAAACATTCAGTACTTC. The J gene is TRBJ2-4, the V gene TRBV2; unclear D gene. The CDR3 runs 16 residues. Looked up from germline, CDR1 is SNHLY and CDR2 is FYNNEI. Trimming took off 2 bases at V and 0 bases at J, with 11 bases between the two ends.

The chain carries TRBV10-1 and TRBJ2-7; D call uncertain. Trimming pared 3 bases from V and 6 bases from J, leaving 9 bases between. CDR3 length: 12 residues. From germline, CDR1 is WNHNN and CDR2 SYGVQD (reference sequence). CDR3 amino acids: CASSDNLVEQYF. DNA for the CDR3: TGCGCCAGCAGTGATAACCTAGTCGAGCAGTACTTC.

This clone was detected once. The CDR3 is CASSLSLAGAQFF. DNA of the CDR3: TGTGCCAGCAGCTTGTCCCTAGCGGGAGCCCAGTTCTTC. The chain links TRBV5-8 to TRBJ2-1, with TRBD2 matching over 10 bases. Germline values: CDR1 SGHTS, CDR2 YDEGEE. V shed 1 base, J shed 13 bases, and the junction held 5 bases outside the gene matches. The CDR3 is 13 amino acids.

The sample holds one count of this clone. The V gene is TRBV7-2, the J gene TRBJ2-3, with 7 bases matching TRBD2. This CDR3 contains 18 residues. V lost 1 base to trimming and J lost 1 base; unmatched junction nucleotides: 11. Per the germline V gene, CDR1 is SGHTA and CDR2 is FQGNSA. Here the CDR3 reads CASSLEGPGLAGTDTQYF. The CDR3 DNA reads TGTGCCAGCAGCTTAGAGGGTCCCGGGCTAGCGGGCACAGATACGCAGTATTTT.